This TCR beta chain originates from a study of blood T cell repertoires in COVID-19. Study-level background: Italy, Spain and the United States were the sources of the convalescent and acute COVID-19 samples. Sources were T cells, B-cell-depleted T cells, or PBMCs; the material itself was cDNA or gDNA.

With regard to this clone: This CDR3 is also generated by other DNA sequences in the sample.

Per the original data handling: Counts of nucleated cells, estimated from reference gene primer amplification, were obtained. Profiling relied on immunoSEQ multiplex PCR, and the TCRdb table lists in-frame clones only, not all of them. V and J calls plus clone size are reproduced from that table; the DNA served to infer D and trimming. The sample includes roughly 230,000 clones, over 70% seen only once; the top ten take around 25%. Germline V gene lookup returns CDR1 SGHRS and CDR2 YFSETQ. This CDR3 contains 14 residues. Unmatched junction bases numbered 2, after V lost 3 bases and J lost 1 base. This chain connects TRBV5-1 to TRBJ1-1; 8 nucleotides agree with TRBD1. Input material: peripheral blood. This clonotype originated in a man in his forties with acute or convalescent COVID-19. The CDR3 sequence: CASSSTGGNTEAFF. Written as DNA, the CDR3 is TGCGCCAGCAGCTCAACAGGGGGGAACACTGAAGCTTTCTTT.